This T cell receptor beta chain was documented in a study of blood T cell repertoires in COVID-19. Assay: immunoSEQ multiplex PCR; the TCRdb copy retains only in-frame clones and omits some. The repertoire includes approximately 200,000 clones, roughly 87% of them detected once, and 10% sits in the top ten. Sequencing input: PBMCs or T cells enriched from blood (not recorded which). The clonotype comes from a man between 18 and 35 years old with acute COVID-19.

This CDR3 reads CASSRAVVAGVREQYF. The CDR3 DNA reads TGTGCCAGCAGCAGAGCCGTAGTGGCGGGAGTTCGGGAGCAGTACTTC. The chain employs TRBV11-2 and TRBJ2-7; 7 bases line up with TRBD2. The CDR3 loop spans 16 amino acids. Per germline, CDR1 SGHAT and CDR2 FQNNGV. The V segment lost 5 bases and the J segment 7 bases; nucleotides outside the gene matches: 17.